This T cell receptor (beta chain) originates from a study of shared clonotypes between healthy human individuals. Study-level results: The four-donor shared clonotypes exceeded non-shared clonotypes in generation probability, with non-shared ones scoring lower.

Concerning this clone: Its antigen is currently unknown. Other DNA sequences in this specimen translate into the identical CDR3.

Germline values: CDR1 MGHDK, CDR2 SYGVNS. This CDR3 has 12 residues. The ends were cut back, 4 bases at V and 1 base at J, with 5 bases in the middle. In the naive CD8 group, cells lacked CD45RO and were positively selected for CCR7, so terminally differentiated effector memory CD45RA+ cells were left out. Repertoires were generated with immunoSEQ multiplex PCR, while TCRdb's copy carries only in-frame clones and drops some. This table has around 2,100,000 clones, roughly 95% appearing once. This receptor was taken from a young man in good health. Material for sequencing was naive CD8+ T cells sorted from blood. The chain combines TRBV25-1 with TRBJ2-7; D gene ambiguous. The CDR3 DNA reads TGTGCCAGCAGTGTAGTGTCCTACGAGCAGTACTTC. Its protein is CASSVVSYEQYF.